These T cell receptor beta chains were read from a single sample in a study of blood T cell repertoires in COVID-19. Profiling relied on immunoSEQ multiplex PCR, and the TCRdb table lists in-frame clones only, not all of them. The sample carries 120,000 or so clones, under 80% recorded once. The sequencing sample was made of peripheral blood. The receptors stem from a man between 70 and 80 years old with acute or convalescent COVID-19. The conserved cysteine and the conserved F or W are not part of the CDR3 here. For some rows the clone size is stated as once, few or many, or as a class when expanded; others skip it.

clone size	V gene	CDR3 protein
NA	TRBV6-5	ASRERGATDTQY
NA	TRBV4-3	ASSQVGELF
NA	TRBV3-1/TRBV3-2	ASSSTSGTIGYNEQF
NA	TRBV6-2/TRBV6-3	ASSRSGQGNSPLH
NA	TRBV6-8	ASSTIREGNSPLH
NA	TRBV18	ASSPGQRETQY
few	TRBV5-1	ASTPGHLIYNEQF
NA	TRBV15	ATSRGGESEKLF
NA	TRBV5-4	ASSLYYEQF
NA	TRBV6-6	ASVSGGPRYEQY
once	TRBV15	ATSRAGTTNEKLF
few	TRBV28	ASSFAGMYEQY
few	TRBV7-2	ASSLTGNPYGYT
NA	TRBV11-3	ASTAGAFETQY
NA	TRBV5-1	ASSVDRDGYT
once	TRBV4-1	ASSQTGTGTYSNQPQH
NA	TRBV5-1	ASSLNRGANTGELF
many	TRBV7-2	ASSLFSGGAVITDTQY
NA	TRBV27	ASSLTRGTEAF
NA	TRBV4-1	ASSQEVQGTEAF
NA	TRBV7-9	ASSLARGQGNTEAF
NA	TRBV5-4	ASSLVGLLNGYT
NA	TRBV7-2	ASSLVALAGGNNYEQY
NA	TRBV2	ASIPTGGNYGYT
NA	TRBV19	ASSPLVARMNTEAF
NA	TRBV7-9	ASSRDRDNSPLH
NA	TRBV7-3	ASSSQRGAGDTQY
NA	TRBV4-2	ASSQDSPNNSPLH
NA	TRBV4-1	ASSQTGALAGGIYNEQF
NA	TRBV30	AWSVPSGGVSSYNEQF
few	TRBV6-5	ASMRLAGTYGQY
NA	TRBV6-5	ASSTSQIYEQY
NA	TRBV18	ASSHTGAKNIQY
NA	TRBV2	ASRASRGQETQY
NA	TRBV19	ASSIQGSYEQY
NA	TRBV6-5	ASNGLAGVYEQY
NA	TRBV5-8	ASSLVAGPTNEKLF
NA	TRBV7-2	ASSVGTGTEAF
NA	TRBV9	ASSSNTGGPGNTIY
NA	TRBV6-2/TRBV6-3	ASSLAGGRNEQF
NA	TRBV19	ASKGQTVSYGELF
once	TRBV6-2/TRBV6-3	ASRSQDRGPWETQY
once	TRBV9	ASSFTGASYNEQF
NA	TRBV11-2	ASSGGGGNQPQH
NA	TRBV6-1	ASSDHRETLYEQY
NA	TRBV2	ASKPPQASGQFEQY
NA	TRBV9	ASSEARRDSPLH
NA	TRBV12-5	ASGLSGGNGYT
NA	TRBV6-2/TRBV6-3	ASSYSAGFHEKLF
NA	TRBV5-1	ASSAQGAGSGNTIY
NA	TRBV21-1	ASSKIGVQPTPQH
NA	TRBV29-1	SVVPDNTEAF